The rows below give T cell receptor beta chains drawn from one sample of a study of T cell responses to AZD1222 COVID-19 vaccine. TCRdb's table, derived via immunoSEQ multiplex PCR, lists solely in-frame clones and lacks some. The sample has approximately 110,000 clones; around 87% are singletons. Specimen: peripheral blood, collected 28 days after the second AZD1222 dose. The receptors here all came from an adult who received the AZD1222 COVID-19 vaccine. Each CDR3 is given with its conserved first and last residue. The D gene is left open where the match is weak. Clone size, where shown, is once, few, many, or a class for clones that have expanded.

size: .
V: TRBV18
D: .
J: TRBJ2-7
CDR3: CASSLGPPGGMSSYEQYF
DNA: TGTGCCAGCTCACTGGGGCCTCCCGGCGGAATGTCCTCCTACGAGCAGTACTTC

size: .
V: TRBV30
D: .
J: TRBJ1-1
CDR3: CAWLRLKNTEAFF
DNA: TGTGCCTGGTTACGACTGAAGAACACTGAAGCTTTCTTT

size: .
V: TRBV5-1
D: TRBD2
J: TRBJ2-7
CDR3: CASSWPASGEGQGRLYF
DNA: TGCGCCAGCAGCTGGCCGGCTAGCGGGGAGGGACAAGGACGACTGTACTTC

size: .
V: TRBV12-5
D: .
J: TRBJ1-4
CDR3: CASGLGTVANEKLFF
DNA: TGTGCTAGTGGTTTGGGGACAGTAGCTAATGAAAAACTGTTTTTT

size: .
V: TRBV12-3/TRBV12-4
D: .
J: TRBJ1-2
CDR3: CASSLTLDWGYTF
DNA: TGTGCCAGCAGTTTAACGCTAGATTGGGGCTACACCTTC

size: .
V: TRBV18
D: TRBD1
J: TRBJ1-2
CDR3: CASSLPGTGGSYGYTF
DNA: TGTGCCAGCTCACTTCCCGGGACAGGGGGATCCTATGGCTACACCTTC

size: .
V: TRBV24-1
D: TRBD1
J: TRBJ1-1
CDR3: CATSDSPYEPDRPMNTEAFF
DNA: TGTGCCACCAGTGATTCGCCCTATGAACCGGACAGGCCTATGAACACTGAAGCTTTCTTT

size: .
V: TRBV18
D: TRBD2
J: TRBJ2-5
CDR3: CASSLLAGETQYF
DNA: TGTGCCAGCTCACTATTAGCGGGAGAGACCCAGTACTTC

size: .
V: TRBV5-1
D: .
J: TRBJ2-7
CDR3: CASSTPHTAGAKNEQYF
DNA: TGCGCCAGCAGCACCCCCCACACGGCAGGGGCGAAGAACGAGCAGTACTTC

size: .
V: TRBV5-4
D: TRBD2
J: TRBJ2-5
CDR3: CASSLGLAGVPETQYF
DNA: TGTGCCAGCAGCTTGGGTCTAGCGGGAGTCCCAGAGACCCAGTACTTC

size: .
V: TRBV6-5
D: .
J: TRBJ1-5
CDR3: CASSSLTGQPQHF
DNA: TGTGCCAGCAGCTCCCTAACGGGTCAGCCCCAGCATTTT

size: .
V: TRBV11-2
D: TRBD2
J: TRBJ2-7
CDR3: CASSLVVSGTTYEQYF
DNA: TGTGCCAGCAGCTTAGTTGTAAGCGGGACTACCTACGAGCAGTACTTC

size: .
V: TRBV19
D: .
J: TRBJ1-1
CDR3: CASSIQGPNTEAFF
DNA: TGTGCCAGTAGTATACAGGGGCCGAACACTGAAGCTTTCTTT

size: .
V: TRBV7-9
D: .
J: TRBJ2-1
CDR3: CASSPPSRREQFF
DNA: TGTGCCAGCAGTCCACCATCTAGACGGGAGCAGTTCTTC

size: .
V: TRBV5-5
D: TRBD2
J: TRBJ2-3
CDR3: CASSWGLAKDTQYF
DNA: TGTGCCAGCAGCTGGGGACTAGCGAAAGATACGCAGTATTTT

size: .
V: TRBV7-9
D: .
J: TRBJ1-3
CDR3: CASSRTSGNTIYF
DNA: TGTGCCAGCAGCCGGACCTCTGGAAACACCATATATTTT

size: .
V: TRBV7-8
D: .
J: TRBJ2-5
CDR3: CASSTPETQYF
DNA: TGTGCCAGCAGCACCCCAGAGACCCAGTACTTC

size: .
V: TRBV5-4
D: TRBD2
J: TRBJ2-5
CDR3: CASSMTSAVRETQYF
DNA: TGTGCCAGCAGCATGACTAGCGCCGTCAGGGAGACCCAGTACTTC

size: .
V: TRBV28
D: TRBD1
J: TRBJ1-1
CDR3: CASSLPGQMNTEAFF
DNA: TGTGCCAGCAGTTTGCCGGGACAGATGAACACTGAAGCTTTCTTT

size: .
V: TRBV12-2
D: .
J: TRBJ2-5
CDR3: CASRLIDERGPQETQYF
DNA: TGTGCAAGTCGCTTAATCGATGAGCGGGGACCTCAAGAGACCCAGTACTTC

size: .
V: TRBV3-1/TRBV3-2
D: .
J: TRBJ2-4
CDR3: CASSYTRNPRYNIQYF
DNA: TGTGCCAGCAGCTACACCCGAAACCCGAGGTACAACATTCAGTACTTC

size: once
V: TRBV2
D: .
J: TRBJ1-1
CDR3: CANSGFVVMNTEAFF
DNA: TGTGCCAACAGTGGGTTTGTGGTGATGAACACTGAAGCTTTCTTT

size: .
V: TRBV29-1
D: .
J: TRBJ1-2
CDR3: CSVWTVGYTF
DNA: TGCAGCGTCTGGACAGTTGGCTACACCTTC

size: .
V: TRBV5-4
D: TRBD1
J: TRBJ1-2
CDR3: CASSFTQGRHYGYTF
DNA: TGTGCCAGCAGCTTCACACAGGGGCGGCACTATGGCTACACCTTC

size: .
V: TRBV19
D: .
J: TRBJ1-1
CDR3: CASSIGGRNTEAFF
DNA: TGTGCCAGTAGTATAGGGGGGAGGAACACTGAAGCTTTCTTT

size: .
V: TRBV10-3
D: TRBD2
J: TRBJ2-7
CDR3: CAIRTSGATYEQYF
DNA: TGTGCCATCAGGACTAGCGGGGCAACCTACGAGCAGTACTTC

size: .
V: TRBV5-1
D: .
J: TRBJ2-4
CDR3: CASSSGAKNIQYF
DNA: TGCGCCAGCAGCTCAGGGGCCAAAAACATTCAGTACTTC

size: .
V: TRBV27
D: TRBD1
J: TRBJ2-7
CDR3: CASSFQGASIYEQYF
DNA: TGTGCCAGCAGTTTCCAGGGGGCGAGTATCTACGAGCAGTACTTC

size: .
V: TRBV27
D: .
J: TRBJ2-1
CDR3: CASSSQGRGLNEQFF
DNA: TGTGCCAGCAGTTCACAGGGGAGGGGGCTGAATGAGCAGTTCTTC

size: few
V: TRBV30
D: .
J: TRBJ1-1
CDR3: CALSRGLEAFF
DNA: TGTGCCTTGTCACGGGGACTCGAAGCTTTCTTT

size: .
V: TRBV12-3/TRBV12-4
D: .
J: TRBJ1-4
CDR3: CASSLATDEKLFF
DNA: TGTGCCAGCAGTTTAGCCACGGATGAAAAACTGTTTTTT

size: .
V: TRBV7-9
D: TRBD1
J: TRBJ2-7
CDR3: CASSLFSLGQGAHEQYF
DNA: TGTGCCAGCAGCTTATTTAGTTTGGGACAGGGGGCCCACGAGCAGTACTTC

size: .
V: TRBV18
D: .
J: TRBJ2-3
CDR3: CASSHSAPDTQYF
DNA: TGTGCCAGCTCACACTCAGCTCCAGATACGCAGTATTTT

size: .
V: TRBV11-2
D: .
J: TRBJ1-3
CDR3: CASSLGTGRLGNTIYF
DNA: TGTGCCAGCAGCTTAGGAACAGGACGCCTTGGAAACACCATATATTTT

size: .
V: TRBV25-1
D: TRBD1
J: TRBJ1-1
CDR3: CASSGPGQGVNTEAFF
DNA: TGTGCCAGCAGTGGACCGGGACAGGGGGTTAACACTGAAGCTTTCTTT

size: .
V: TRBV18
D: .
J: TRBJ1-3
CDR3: CASSPQELSGNTIYF
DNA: TGTGCCAGCTCGCCGCAGGAGCTCTCTGGAAACACCATATATTTT

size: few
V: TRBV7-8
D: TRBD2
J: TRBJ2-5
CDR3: CASSLIRGRAKGETQYF
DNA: TGTGCCAGCAGCTTAATTCGCGGGAGGGCCAAAGGAGAGACCCAGTACTTC

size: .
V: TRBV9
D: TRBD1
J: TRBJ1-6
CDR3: CASSVGDRVRGLHF
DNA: TGTGCCAGCAGCGTTGGGGACAGGGTCAGGGGCCTCCACTTT

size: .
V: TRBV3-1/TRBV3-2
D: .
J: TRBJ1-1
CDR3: CASSQDLAEAFF
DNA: TGTGCCAGCAGCCAAGATCTCGCTGAAGCTTTCTTT

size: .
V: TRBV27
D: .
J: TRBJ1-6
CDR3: CASSLGGNSPLHF
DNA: TGTGCCAGCAGCCTAGGGGGTAATTCACCCCTCCACTTT

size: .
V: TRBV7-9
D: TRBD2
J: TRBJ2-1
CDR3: CASSLGQTSGGYNEQFF
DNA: TGTGCCAGCAGCTTAGGTCAAACTAGCGGGGGGTACAATGAGCAGTTCTTC

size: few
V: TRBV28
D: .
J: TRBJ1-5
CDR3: CASSLGRGPNQPQHF
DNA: TGTGCCAGCAGTTTGGGGAGGGGCCCTAATCAGCCCCAGCATTTT

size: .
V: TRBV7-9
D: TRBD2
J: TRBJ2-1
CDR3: CASSFYGASGALYNEQFF
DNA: TGTGCCAGCAGCTTTTATGGGGCTAGCGGGGCACTCTACAATGAGCAGTTCTTC

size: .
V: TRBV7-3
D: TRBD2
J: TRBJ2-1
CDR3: CASSFGLAGVDEQFF
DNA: TGTGCCAGCAGTTTCGGACTAGCGGGAGTTGATGAGCAGTTCTTC

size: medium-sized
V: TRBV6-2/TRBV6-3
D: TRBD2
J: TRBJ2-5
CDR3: CASSSLAARTQYF
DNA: TGTGCCAGCAGCTCACTAGCGGCCCGGACCCAGTACTTC

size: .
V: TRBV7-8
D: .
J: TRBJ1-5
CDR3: CASSLEGQPQHF
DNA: TGTGCCAGCAGCTTAGAAGGGCAGCCCCAGCATTTT

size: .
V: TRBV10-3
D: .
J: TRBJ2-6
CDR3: CAISEFIQAGERSGANVLTF
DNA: TGTGCCATCAGTGAGTTCATTCAAGCGGGTGAACGCTCTGGGGCCAACGTCCTGACTTTC

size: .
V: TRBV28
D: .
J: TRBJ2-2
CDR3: CASSFEGTRAGELFF
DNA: TGTGCCAGCAGTTTTGAGGGAACTCGAGCCGGGGAGCTGTTTTTT

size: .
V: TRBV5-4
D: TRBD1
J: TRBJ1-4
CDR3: CASSPRQGGEKLFF
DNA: TGTGCCAGCAGCCCACGACAGGGTGGAGAAAAACTGTTTTTT

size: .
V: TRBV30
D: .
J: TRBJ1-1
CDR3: CAWSVRGSEAFF
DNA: TGTGCCTGGAGTGTAAGAGGGTCTGAAGCTTTCTTT

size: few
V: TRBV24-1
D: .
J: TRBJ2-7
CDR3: CATSDSGSYEQYF
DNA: TGTGCCACCAGCGATTCCGGCAGTTACGAGCAGTACTTC

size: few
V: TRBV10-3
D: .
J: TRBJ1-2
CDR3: CAISPVQGTRGNGYTF
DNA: TGTGCCATCAGCCCCGTCCAGGGGACAAGGGGGAATGGCTACACCTTC

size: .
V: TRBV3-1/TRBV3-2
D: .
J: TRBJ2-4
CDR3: CASSQQGLAKNIQYF
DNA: TGTGCCAGCAGCCAACAGGGGTTAGCCAAAAACATTCAGTACTTC